This TCR beta chain was identified during a study of blood T cell repertoires in COVID-19. Study-level background: PBMCs, B-cell-depleted T cells, or T cells were the source of the cDNA or gDNA that made up the material.

There are 13 residues in the CDR3. In germline, CDR1 is LNHDA, CDR2 SQIVND (reference sequence). The J segment lost 13 bases and the V segment lost 5 bases, leaving 8 bases of the junction unmatched. TCRdb keeps only in-frame clones here, not all; method: immunoSEQ multiplex PCR. Of tens of thousands of clones listed, 80% to 90% are singletons. The sequence was collected from a woman aged 60-70 years with acute or convalescent COVID-19. This chain links TRBV19 with TRBJ1-4; 9 bases line up with TRBD1. The material sequenced was peripheral blood. The CDR3 DNA reads TGTGCCAGTAGTGCACAACAGGGGGCATCACTGTTTTTT. Its protein is CASSAQQGASLFF.